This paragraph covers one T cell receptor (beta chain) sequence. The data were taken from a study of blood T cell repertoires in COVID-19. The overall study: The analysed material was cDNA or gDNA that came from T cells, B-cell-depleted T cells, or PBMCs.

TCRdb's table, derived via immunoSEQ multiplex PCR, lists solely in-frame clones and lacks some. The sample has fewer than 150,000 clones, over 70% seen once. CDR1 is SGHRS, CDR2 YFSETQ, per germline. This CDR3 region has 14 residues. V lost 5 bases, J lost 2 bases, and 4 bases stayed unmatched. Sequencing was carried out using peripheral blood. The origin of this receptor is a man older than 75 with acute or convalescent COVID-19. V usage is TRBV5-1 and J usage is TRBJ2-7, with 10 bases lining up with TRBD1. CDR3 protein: CASSSGTGAYEQYF. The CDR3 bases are TGCGCCAGCAGTTCCGGGACAGGGGCCTACGAGCAGTACTTC.